Below are 17 T cell receptor beta chains sequenced from a single sample in a study of blood T cell repertoires in COVID-19. Using immunoSEQ multiplex PCR, the repertoire was profiled, and TCRdb retains in-frame clones only, with some absent. This sample has about 140,000 clones, with about 77% found just once. The sample taken for sequencing was peripheral blood. These receptor sequences come from a man aged 55 to 70 with acute or convalescent COVID-19.

The chain couples TRBV12-3 or TRBV12-4 to TRBJ2-1; TRBD2 might be the D (6 bases). The CDR3 sequence is 12 residues long. V was cut by 3 bases and J by 7 bases, with 7 bases left in between. The CDR3 DNA reads as TGTGCCAGCAGTTTTCGGGGGAATGAGCAGTTCTTC. Translated: CASSFRGNEQFF.

This clone occurred a few times. V usage is TRBV24-1 and J usage is TRBJ2-5; TRBD1 matches at 12 bases. J lost 4 bases, V lost 1 base, and 6 bases had no gene match. Germline-derived CDR1 and CDR2 are KGHDR and SFDVKD. The CDR3 has 17 amino acids. DNA of the CDR3: TGTGCCACCAGTGATTTTGCGGGACAGGGGGCTCTAGAGACCCAGTACTTC. This sequence encodes CATSDFAGQGALETQYF.

V gene TRBV3-1 (or the pseudogene TRBV3-2) combines with J gene TRBJ2-5, with 8 nucleotides matching TRBD1. Germline trimming cut 8 bases from V and 0 bases from J; bases unmatched to any gene: 14. Germline V lookup: CDR1 LGHDT, CDR2 YNNKEL (reference sequence). The CDR3 contains 17 residues. The CDR3: CASAYFRGPGYQETQYF. The CDR3 coding sequence is TGTGCCAGCGCCTACTTCAGGGGGCCGGGGTACCAAGAGACCCAGTACTTC.

The table lists this clone with a count of one. The genes are TRBV5-1 and TRBJ2-1, with 9 bases matching TRBD2. The CDR3 is 16 amino acids. Looked up from germline, CDR1 is SGHRS and CDR2 is YFSETQ. With V trimmed by 4 bases and J by 6 bases, 11 bases remained unmatched. CDR3: CASSGRREGYGNEQFF. The CDR3 nucleotides read TGCGCCAGCAGCGGGAGGCGGGAGGGGTATGGCAATGAGCAGTTCTTC.

The V and J genes are TRBV28 and TRBJ1-2; D not resolved. There are 14 residues in the CDR3. CDR1 is MDHEN and CDR2 is SYDVKM in the germline V gene. Trimming stripped 2 bases from V and 2 bases from J, with 9 bases between. The CDR3 sequence is CASSLRGLNYGYTF. Written as DNA, the CDR3 is TGTGCCAGCAGTTTACGAGGGCTCAACTATGGCTACACCTTC.

The V gene is TRBV28, the J gene TRBJ2-1; the match to TRBD1 covers 7 bases. The CDR3 has 15 amino acids. Germline assignment: CDR1 MDHEN and CDR2 SYDVKM. V dropped 4 bases and J dropped 4; count of bases not matched to a gene: 7. Here the CDR3 reads CASSSGQDEYNEQFF. CDR3 in DNA: TGTGCCAGCAGTTCTGGACAGGACGAGTACAATGAGCAGTTCTTC.

The chain is built from TRBV9 and TRBJ1-6; 7 bases map to TRBD1. The CDR3 has 16 residues. The germline V gene has CDR1 SGDLS and CDR2 YYNGEE. The V gene end was trimmed by 2 bases and the J gene end by 0 bases; junction bases not matched to a gene: 2. The CDR3 region is CASSVGTVSYNSPLHF. As DNA, the CDR3 is TGTGCCAGCAGCGTTGGGACAGTCTCCTATAATTCACCCCTCCACTTT. Full variable domain (remainder filled in from reference TRBV9 and TRBJ1-6): DSGVTQTPKHLITATGQRVTLRCSPRSGDLSVYWYQQSLDQGLQFLIQYYNGEERAKGNILERFSAQQFPDLHSELNLSSLELGDSALYFCASSVGTVSYNSPLHFGNGTRLTVT.

CDR3: CASSFSTGSAKNIQYF. The CDR3 coding sequence is TGCGCCAGCAGCTTTAGCACAGGGTCGGCCAAAAACATTCAGTACTTC. This sequence joins TRBV5-1 and TRBJ2-4; a possible D gene is TRBD1 (6 bases). This CDR3 has 16 residues. V lost 2 bases to trimming and J lost 1 base, with 13 bases between them. The germline gives CDR1 SGHRS, CDR2 YFSETQ.

As concerns this clone: This may be a read error, as it is one base from a much larger clone. The rearrangement uses TRBV27 and TRBJ2-4, with TRBD2 as a possible D gene (7 bases). With 6 bases removed from V and 8 bases from J, the gap between germline ends came to 20 bases. Per the germline V gene, CDR1 is MNHEY and CDR2 is SMNVEV (reference sequence). This CDR3 is 15 amino acids long. In nucleotides, the CDR3 is TGTGCCAGCAGGGTGGGGGGGGCAGGGATGGACATTCAGTACTTC. This codes for CASRVGGAGMDIQYF.

The CDR3 DNA sequence: TGTGCCAGTAGTACCTTATATGCAGGGAATAATCAGCCCCAGCATTTT. Residues: CASSTLYAGNNQPQHF. The chain uses TRBV19 and TRBJ1-5; possibly TRBD1 for D (5 bases). The CDR3 covers 16 residues. Germline CDR1 is LNHDA and CDR2 is SQIVND (reference sequence). Trimming stripped 4 bases from V and 4 bases from J, with 17 bases between.

This clone has only a few counts. V gene TRBV5-4 combines with J gene TRBJ2-7; 7 bases fit TRBD1. The CDR3 covers 15 residues. In germline, CDR1 is SGHNT, CDR2 YYREEE (reference sequence). The trim removed 1 base at V and 2 bases at J, leaving 6 bases unmatched. CDR3 in amino acids: CASSLNRGSTYEQYF. CDR3 coding DNA: TGTGCCAGCAGCTTGAACAGGGGCTCAACCTACGAGCAGTACTTC.

This clone has at least ten counts. The J gene is TRBJ2-1, the V gene TRBV5-1; possible D gene TRBD2, 6 bases. The CDR3 runs 15 residues. V shed 6 bases and J shed 6 bases, with 19 bases lying between them. CDR1 and CDR2 from the germline V gene are SGHRS and YFSETQ. The CDR3 DNA follows: TGCGCCAGCACTACAAGACTAGATGGTACCAATGAGCAGTTCTTC. Its protein product is CASTTRLDGTNEQFF.

This sequence joins TRBV6-2 or TRBV6-3 and TRBJ2-7; D might be TRBD1 (6 bases). The CDR3 loop spans 12 amino acids. Germline V gives CDR1 MNHEY, CDR2 SVGEGT. V was pared by 6 bases and J by 2 bases, with 8 bases between. The CDR3 reads CASSWTAYEQYF. The DNA for the CDR3 is TGTGCCAGCAGCTGGACAGCCTACGAGCAGTACTTC.

The chain links TRBV2 to TRBJ2-3; no firm D call. The germline V gene encodes CDR1 SNHLY and CDR2 FYNNEI. Trimming pared 4 bases from V and 4 bases from J, leaving 15 bases between. The CDR3 runs 15 residues. The CDR3 region is CASSARGEFADTQYF. In nucleotides, the CDR3 is TGTGCCAGCAGTGCACGTGGAGAGTTCGCAGATACGCAGTATTTT.

The chain links TRBV20-1 to TRBJ1-6; D ambiguous. Germline CDR1 and CDR2: DFQATT and SNEGSKA (reference sequence). The CDR3 covers 12 residues. Trimming stripped 6 bases from V and 10 bases from J, with 13 bases between. Here the CDR3 DNA reads TGCAGTGCGAGTCGGGCGGGATCACCCCTCCACTTT. Translating gives CSASRAGSPLHF.

V is TRBV28 and J is TRBJ1-4; D is undetermined. This CDR3 has 14 residues. The V gene's germline CDR1 is MDHEN and CDR2 SYDVKM. Trimming cost V 5 bases and J 0 bases, with 7 bases left between them. Here the CDR3 DNA reads TGTGCCAGCAGTATAGTTGCAACTAATGAAAAACTGTTTTTT. This translates into CASSIVATNEKLFF.

V usage is TRBV6-5 and J usage is TRBJ2-7; 8 nucleotides line up with TRBD1. The CDR3 runs 14 residues. Germline V CDR1 and CDR2: MNHEY, SVGAGI. V shed 6 bases and J 9 bases; nucleotides not matched to a gene: 13. CDR3 nucleotides: TGTGCCAGCAGCAGGGGGCAGGGGGAGGTCGGGCAGTACTTC. This gives the protein CASSRGQGEVGQYF.